This T cell receptor beta chain is drawn from a study of PD-1 blockade in classical Hodgkin lymphoma. The CDR3 contains 17 residues. The V gene's germline CDR1 is SGHAT and CDR2 FQNNGV. V was shortened by 5 bases and J by 4 bases, with 18 bases between the two germline ends. The assay was immunoSEQ multiplex PCR, and TCRdb's table has in-frame clones only and misses some. The sample yields 4,000 or so clones, more than 60% seen once. Sample time point: cycle 4 day 1 (C4D1), after 5 to 7 weeks of nivolumab. No patient escaped relapse after autologous stem cell transplantation, and brentuximab vedotin exposure varied. After thawing, PBMCs were subjected to magnetic negative selection to isolate CD8+ T cells. Each best response was a complete response, a partial response or progressive disease.

Material: CD8+ T cells from blood, obtained before the fourth cycle of nivolumab. V usage is TRBV11-2 and J usage is TRBJ1-6, with D possibly TRBD1 on 5 matching bases. The receptor's source is a human donor with classical Hodgkin lymphoma. CDR3 in DNA: TGTGCCAGCAGCCTAATTCGGATGGGACTTTATAATTCACCCCTCCACTTT. This translates into CASSLIRMGLYNSPLHF.